This T cell receptor beta chain was identified in a study of T cells in Graves' hyperthyroidism and ophthalmopathy. Study as a whole: Initial diagnosis, before any treatment, was when peripheral blood was collected.

This clonotype was counted at least ten times. Those patients with uncontrolled infection, other autoimmune disease, pregnancy or lactation were excluded. RNA transcripts gave rise to amplified TCR beta CDR3 regions. During a first-round RT-PCR of the TCR CDR3, the HTBI primer set was used. TCRdb called the multiplex PCR reads again in MiXCR, with one record for every CDR3 protein. The sample yields under 650,000 distinct CDR3 sequences, roughly 16% seen once. This receptor was obtained from a woman aged 25-40 years with Graves' hyperthyroidism. The sequenced sample was blood.

In nucleotides, the CDR3 is TGTGCCAGCAGTGGCGCGGCAGGGGGGAACACCGGGGAGCTGTTTTTT. This sequence encodes CASSGAAGGNTGELFF. The V and J genes are TRBV28 and TRBJ2-2; 7 bases match TRBD1. CDR3 length: 16 residues. V lost 5 bases and J lost 1; bases outside the gene matches: 7. Germline CDR1 and CDR2: MDHEN and SYDVKM. Together with reference TRBV28 and TRBJ2-2, the CDR3 gives the full variable domain: DVKVTQSSRYLVKRTGEKVFLECVQDMDHENMFWYRQDPGLGLRLIYFSYDVKMKEKGDIPEGYSVSREKKERFSLILESASTNQTSMYLCASSGAAGGNTGELFFGEGSRLTVL.